Listed below are T cell receptor beta chains from one sample, sequenced in a study of glioma-infiltrating T cells after dendritic cell vaccination. Sequencing was performed with immunoSEQ multiplex PCR; in TCRdb, only in-frame clones are kept and a portion is missing. The sample comprises 93,000 or so clones, over 60% of which are singletons, and approximately 5.9% rests with the top ten. The sequencing here drew on blood, taken before dendritic cell vaccination. These receptor sequences come from a human donor with glioblastoma. The CDR3 runs from the conserved cysteine through the conserved F or W. The D gene is left open where the match is weak. Only some rows state a clone size, as once, few, many or a class for expanded clones.

d_call j_call v_call clone_size cdr3_nt cdr3_aa
. TRBJ2-1 TRBV23-1 . TGCGCCAGCAGTCAATGGGGGGATACAGCCAATGAGCAGTTCTTC CASSQWGDTANEQFF
TRBD1 TRBJ1-5 TRBV5-6 . TGTGCCAGCAGCCTTACAGGGGTAGTACAGCCCCAGCATTTT CASSLTGVVQPQHF
TRBD2 TRBJ2-3 TRBV9 few TGTGCCAGCAGCGTAGTGGCGGGGGGGCTCACAGATACGCAGTATTTT CASSVVAGGLTDTQYF
. TRBJ2-3 TRBV10-3 . TGTGCCATCAAGGCGGGGAACACAGATACGCAGTATTTT CAIKAGNTDTQYF
. TRBJ2-1 TRBV7-9 . TGTGCCAGCAGCTTGGCTGGCAGCTACAATGAGCAGTTCTTC CASSLAGSYNEQFF
. TRBJ1-2 TRBV27 few TGTGCCAGCAGTTTAGCGGTTGGGGGGAACTATGGCTACACCTTC CASSLAVGGNYGYTF
. TRBJ1-1 TRBV7-9 . TGTGCCAGCAGCTTTGCAGGCCCGACCGCGCGTGAAGCTTTCTTT CASSFAGPTAREAFF
. TRBJ1-2 TRBV6-1 . TGTGCCAGCAGACAGGATGCCTACTATGGCTACACCTTC CASRQDAYYGYTF
. TRBJ1-1 TRBV23-1 . TGCGCCAGCAGTCAAATTGTAAAGGGGCCAAAATGGGACACTGAAGCTTTCTTT CASSQIVKGPKWDTEAFF
. TRBJ1-1 TRBV4-1 few TGCGCCAGCAGCCCTGGGGAGGGTGAAGCTTTCTTT CASSPGEGEAFF
. TRBJ2-7 TRBV5-1 . TGCGCCAGCAGCTACTCGAGCTCCTACGAGCAGTACTTC CASSYSSSYEQYF
. TRBJ2-2 TRBV5-1 . TGCGCCAGCAGCCTCCTAGCGCCCACCGGGGAGCTGTTTTTT CASSLLAPTGELFF
TRBD2 TRBJ2-5 TRBV30 once TGTGCCTGGAGTGTCCTAGCGGGAGGAGAGACCCAGTACTTC CAWSVLAGGETQYF